A single sample is the source of the 17 T cell receptor beta chains below, sequenced in a study of shared clonotypes between healthy human individuals. Produced via immunoSEQ multiplex PCR; TCRdb's table is partial and in-frame only. The sample shows about 1,900,000 clones, roughly 95% of them seen only once. CD45RO negativity and positive selection for CCR7 defined naive CD8 cells, a population that excluded terminally differentiated effector memory CD45RA+ cells. The source material was naive CD8+ T cells sorted from blood. The receptor set was obtained from a man between 18 and 29 years old in good health.

This chain links TRBV5-6 with TRBJ2-7, with unresolved D. The V gene's germline CDR1 is SGHDT and CDR2 YYEEEE. Trimming cost V 0 bases and J 2 bases, with 9 bases left between them. The CDR3 runs to 14 residues. The DNA for the CDR3 is TGTGCCAGCAGCTTGGATGTTTTGGCCTACGAGCAGTACTTC. Residues: CASSLDVLAYEQYF.

The CDR3 protein is CASSLSDTETQYF. The CDR3 nucleotides read TGTGCCAGCAGCTTATCTGATACGGAGACCCAGTACTTC. V gene TRBV13 combines with J gene TRBJ2-5; D gene unclear. V dropped 2 bases and J dropped 5 bases, with 9 bases sitting between them. The CDR3 is 13 amino acids. CDR1 is PRHDT and CDR2 is FYEKMQ in the germline V gene (reference sequence). Based on the CDR3 plus reference TRBV13 and TRBJ2-5, the full variable domain is AAGVIQSPRHLIKEKRETATLKCYPIPRHDTVYWYQQGPGQDPQFLISFYEKMQSDKGSIPDRFSAQQFSDYHSELNMSSLELGDSALYFCASSLSDTETQYFGPGTRLLVL.

This sequence joins TRBV19 and TRBJ2-7; D tentatively reads TRBD1 or TRBD2 (5 bases each). The CDR3 covers 12 residues. Trimming left V 10 bases short and J 2 bases short, with 12 bases between. The germline V gene encodes CDR1 LNHDA and CDR2 SQIVND (reference sequence). CDR3 loop: CATRDATYEQYF. In nucleotides, the CDR3 is TGTGCCACTCGGGACGCCACCTACGAGCAGTACTTC. The full variable domain, in which reference TRBV19 and TRBJ2-7 provide the parts outside the CDR3, is DGGITQSPKYLFRKEGQNVTLSCEQNLNHDAMYWYRQDPGQGLRLIYYSQIVNDFQKGDIAEGYSVSREKKESFPLTVTSAQKNPTAFYLCATRDATYEQYFGPGTRLTVT.

This chain links TRBV28 with TRBJ2-1; D is possibly TRBD1 (5 bases). The germline V gene has CDR1 MDHEN and CDR2 SYDVKM. Trimming cost V 4 bases and J 7 bases, with 11 bases left between them. This CDR3 is 13 amino acids long. Written as DNA, the CDR3 is TGTGCCAGCAGTTACAGGTTCGGGAATGAGCAGTTCTTC. Protein: CASSYRFGNEQFF.

The rearrangement joins TRBV7-9 to TRBJ1-2; tentatively, D is TRBD1 (5 bases). Trimming took off 1 base at V and 4 bases at J, with 10 bases between the two ends. This CDR3 has 14 amino acids. Germline CDR1 is SEHNR and CDR2 is FQNEAQ (reference sequence). The CDR3 sequence: CASSLDGGTYGYTF. CDR3 in DNA: TGTGCCAGCAGCTTAGACGGGGGGACCTATGGCTACACCTTC. The variable domain in full, with the rest retrieved from reference TRBV7-9 and TRBJ1-2, is DTGVSQNPRHKITKRGQNVTFRCDPISEHNRLYWYRQTLGQGPEFLTYFQNEAQLEKSRLLSDRFSAERPKGSFSTLEIQRTEQGDSAMYLCASSLDGGTYGYTFGSGTRLTVV.

The chain employs TRBV7-8 and TRBJ2-1; D not certain. The CDR3 extends over 12 amino acids. CDR1 is SGHVS, CDR2 FQNEAQ, per germline. Trimming removed 3 bases from V and 4 bases from J, with 4 bases in between. The CDR3 protein is CASSLKYNEQFF. CDR3 coding DNA: TGTGCCAGCAGCTTGAAGTACAATGAGCAGTTCTTC. The variable domain in full, completed from reference TRBV7-8 and TRBJ2-1, reads GAGVSQSPRYKVAKRGQDVALRCDPISGHVSLFWYQQALGQGPEFLTYFQNEAQLDKSGLPSDRFFAERPEGSVSTLKIQRTQQEDSAVYLCASSLKYNEQFFGPGTRLTVL.

The rearrangement uses TRBV19 and TRBJ2-5; D is possibly TRBD2 (7 bases). Germline V gives CDR1 LNHDA, CDR2 SQIVND (reference sequence). There are 14 residues in the CDR3. V shed 7 bases and J shed 1 base, with 13 bases lying between them. The CDR3 DNA reads TGTGCCAGTACCCCCGGGGGGCCCCAAGAGACCCAGTACTTC. Protein product: CASTPGGPQETQYF.

This clone was observed once. This chain uses TRBV7-8 with TRBJ2-7; D may be TRBD2 (5 bases). Germline V gene sequence: CDR1 SGHVS, CDR2 FQNEAQ. Trimming shortened V by 5 bases and J by 6 bases, and 14 bases separated the two germline ends. The CDR3 sequence is 13 residues long. The CDR3 region is CASSRSRDGEQYF. In DNA form, the CDR3 reads TGTGCCAGCAGCCGTAGCCGGGATGGCGAGCAGTACTTC.

The chain employs TRBV5-5 and TRBJ2-7; TRBD1 agrees at 7 bases. The germline CDR1 and CDR2 sequences are SGHKS and YYEKEE (reference sequence). V lost 2 bases, J lost 5 bases, and 4 bases stayed unmatched. The CDR3 has 13 residues. The CDR3, as DNA: TGTGCCAGCAGCTTATTAGGGGGCCACGAGCAGTACTTC. This gives the protein CASSLLGGHEQYF.

This rearrangement joins TRBV28 to TRBJ2-5; D possibly matches TRBD1 or TRBD2 (6 bases each). CDR1 is MDHEN and CDR2 is SYDVKM in the germline V gene. This CDR3 has 15 amino acids. V gave up 3 bases and J gave up 4 bases, with 15 bases separating them. The CDR3 is CASSFRGPGGETQYF. CDR3 nucleotides: TGTGCCAGCAGTTTCAGGGGCCCCGGGGGAGAGACCCAGTACTTC.

A remark on this clone: The same CDR3 can be traced to other DNA sequences in this sample. This chain connects TRBV27 to TRBJ1-1; no reliable D call. Trimming removed 5 bases from V and 3 bases from J, with 10 bases in between. The CDR3 contains 13 residues. Looked up from germline, CDR1 is MNHEY and CDR2 is SMNVEV (reference sequence). The CDR3 coding sequence is TGTGCCAGCAGTCCCCTTGGGGACACTGAAGCTTTCTTT. It is translated as CASSPLGDTEAFF.

A few counts support this clone. This sequence joins TRBV4-1 and TRBJ1-1; D possibly corresponds to TRBD1 (6 bases). The CDR3 spans 15 residues. Germline-derived CDR1 and CDR2 are MGHRA and YSYEKL. With 2 bases removed from V and 2 bases from J, the gap between germline ends came to 12 bases. CDR3 region: CASSQIQGVNTEAFF. CDR3 bases: TGCGCCAGCAGCCAAATACAGGGAGTAAACACTGAAGCTTTCTTT.

The chain is built from TRBV7-9 and TRBJ2-2; 7 bases map to TRBD2. The CDR3 loop spans 16 amino acids. The germline gives CDR1 SEHNR, CDR2 FQNEAQ (reference sequence). V shed 7 bases and J 2 bases; nucleotides not matched to a gene: 10. The CDR3 DNA sequence: TGTGCCAGCACCTTGGGGCTAGCGGTAAACACCGGGGAGCTGTTTTTT. This translates into CASTLGLAVNTGELFF.

The rearrangement links TRBV6-5 to TRBJ2-1; D not resolved. V gave up 2 bases and J gave up 3 bases, with 8 bases separating them. CDR3 length: 14 amino acids. Germline V gives CDR1 MNHEY, CDR2 SVGAGI. The CDR3 loop is CASSYEVSYNEQFF. The CDR3 DNA sequence: TGTGCCAGCAGTTACGAGGTTAGCTACAATGAGCAGTTCTTC.

The chain has TRBV6-5 and TRBJ2-7; TRBD1 might be the D (9 bases). There are 15 residues in the CDR3. The V gene lost 6 bases and the J gene lost 1 base, with 16 bases spanning the gap. Germline CDR1 and CDR2: MNHEY and SVGAGI. The DNA of the CDR3 is TGTGCCAGCAGCCCGGGGGGGACAGGGTCCTACGAGCAGTACTTC. This codes for CASSPGGTGSYEQYF.

The V and J genes are TRBV27 and TRBJ1-2; D is possibly TRBD1 (6 bases). The V end lost 5 bases, the J end lost 6 bases, and 13 bases lay between the germline ends. The germline gives CDR1 MNHEY, CDR2 SMNVEV (reference sequence). The CDR3 loop spans 13 amino acids. CDR3 in amino acids: CASSTHRVNGYTF. The CDR3 DNA sequence: TGTGCCAGCAGTACGCACAGGGTCAATGGCTACACCTTC.

The chain is built from TRBV4-1 and TRBJ2-1, with 9 bases aligning to TRBD2. This CDR3 contains 17 residues. After removal of 0 bases from V and 4 bases from J, the junction contained 7 bases not matched to a gene. Germline loops: CDR1 MGHRA, CDR2 YSYEKL. The CDR3 loop reads CASSQEGLAGPYNEQFF. CDR3 DNA: TGCGCCAGCAGCCAAGAGGGGCTAGCGGGGCCTTACAATGAGCAGTTCTTC.